These 20 T cell receptor beta chains were all obtained from the same sample, sequenced in a study of blood T cell repertoires in COVID-19. Sequencing was performed with immunoSEQ multiplex PCR; in TCRdb, only in-frame clones are kept and a portion is missing. The top ten clones hold about 4.2% of a sample with roughly 320,000 clones, approximately 90% of them seen once. Material: PBMCs or T cells enriched from blood (not recorded which). Every receptor here comes from a man aged 25 to 45 who had recovered from COVID-19.

This chain uses TRBV19 with TRBJ1-2; D is unresolved. Germline CDR1 reads LNHDA; CDR2 reads SQIVND (reference sequence). The V end lost 5 bases, the J end lost 2 bases, and 12 bases lay between the germline ends. The CDR3 is 14 residues long. The CDR3 is CASSPGLSNYGYTF. The CDR3 bases are TGTGCCAGTAGTCCCGGACTGTCCAACTATGGCTACACCTTC.

The V and J genes are TRBV18 and TRBJ2-7; perhaps TRBD1 as D (6 bases). CDR1 is KGHSH and CDR2 is LQKENI in the germline V gene. Between the trimmed V and J ends, which lost 3 bases and 7 bases, there was a span of 22 bases. The CDR3 spans 16 residues. CDR3 loop: CASSPLPKTGSVEQYF. CDR3 nucleotides: TGTGCCAGCTCACCCCTACCGAAGACAGGTTCGGTGGAGCAGTACTTC.

In its sample, this clone was seen once. Other DNA sequences in this sample translate to the same CDR3. The chain recombines TRBV12-3 or TRBV12-4 with TRBJ1-5; perhaps TRBD1 as D (5 bases). The CDR3 is 13 amino acids. Trimming took 6 bases from V and 6 from J, leaving 12 bases between them. CDR3 loop: CASSLRGGQPQHF. The CDR3 region has the DNA TGTGCCAGCAGCCTGCGGGGGGGTCAGCCCCAGCATTTT.

This clone was recorded many times. V gene TRBV6-1 combines with J gene TRBJ2-7; D uncertain. V lost 2 bases and J 0 bases, leaving 11 bases between the germline ends. This CDR3 is built from 15 residues. Germline V CDR1 and CDR2: MNHNS, SASEGT. The CDR3 loop reads CASSELSADSYEQYF. The CDR3 DNA reads as TGTGCCAGCAGTGAACTATCTGCCGACTCCTACGAGCAGTACTTC.

The V gene is TRBV7-9, the J gene TRBJ2-5, with a weak D call TRBD1 (6 bases). The CDR3 sequence is 15 residues long. The germline gives CDR1 SEHNR, CDR2 FQNEAQ (reference sequence). The V end lost 1 base, the J end lost 1 base, and 10 bases lay between the germline ends. Written as DNA, the CDR3 is TGTGCCAGCAGCTTAGGGGACAACTTCCAAGAGACCCAGTACTTC. Its translation is CASSLGDNFQETQYF.

The genes are TRBV7-6 and TRBJ2-7; 14 nucleotides agree with TRBD2. This CDR3 has 20 residues. With 0 bases clipped from V and 0 bases from J, the junction kept 10 bases outside the gene matches. Germline V CDR1 and CDR2: SGHVS, FNYEAQ. CDR3 sequence (DNA): TGTGCCAGCAGCTTAGCCCGGACGACTAGCGGGAGGGCCAGCTCCTACGAGCAGTACTTC. This encodes CASSLARTTSGRASSYEQYF.

This clone showed up just a few times. V gene TRBV27 combines with J gene TRBJ1-6, with 7 bases lining up with TRBD1. Germline assignment: CDR1 MNHEY and CDR2 SMNVEV (reference sequence). The CDR3 runs 15 residues. Germline trimming cut 8 bases from V and 9 bases from J; bases unmatched to any gene: 13. Here the CDR3 reads CASGLGDRDGSPLHF. The CDR3, as DNA: TGTGCCAGCGGGCTAGGTGACAGGGATGGTTCACCCCTCCACTTT.

A few counts support this clone. The chain couples TRBV11-2 to TRBJ1-1; D is ambiguous. The CDR3 extends over 17 amino acids. Trimming shortened V by 1 base and J by 0 bases, and 15 bases separated the two germline ends. Germline V CDR1 and CDR2: SGHAT, FQNNGV. The CDR3 loop is CASSLVGWNPMNTEAFF. In nucleotides, the CDR3 is TGTGCCAGCAGCTTAGTGGGCTGGAATCCGATGAACACTGAAGCTTTCTTT.

This chain connects TRBV9 to TRBJ2-3; TRBD2 matches 11 bases. CDR1 and CDR2 (germline): SGDLS, YYNGEE. The CDR3 has 17 residues. V dropped 1 base and J dropped 1; count of bases not matched to a gene: 5. The CDR3 sequence: CASSVRVSGRGTDTQYF. The CDR3 nucleotides are TGTGCCAGCAGCGTAAGGGTTAGCGGGAGGGGCACAGATACGCAGTATTTT.

This rearrangement joins TRBV5-4 to TRBJ2-7, with 7 bases aligning to TRBD2. Per the germline V gene, CDR1 is SGHNT and CDR2 is YYREEE (reference sequence). Trimming took 0 bases from V and 2 from J; bases not matched to a gene: 17. The CDR3 consists of 19 residues. The chain's CDR3 is CASSLALGLAEGGPYEQYF. In nucleotides, the CDR3 is TGTGCCAGCAGCTTGGCCCTGGGTCTAGCGGAGGGAGGGCCCTACGAGCAGTACTTC.

The chain combines TRBV5-1 with TRBJ2-1, with D possibly matching TRBD2 (5 bases). V was clipped by 0 bases and J by 4 bases, with 14 bases between them. The CDR3 consists of 16 residues. The V gene's germline CDR1 is SGHRS and CDR2 YFSETQ. The CDR3 DNA sequence: TGCGCCAGCAGCTTGGGGGGTGGTAGCGTGTACAATGAGCAGTTCTTC. Amino acids: CASSLGGGSVYNEQFF. The full variable domain, its missing parts supplied by reference TRBV5-1 and TRBJ2-1, is KAGVTQTPRYLIKTRGQQVTLSCSPISGHRSVSWYQQTPGQGLQFLFEYFSETQRNKGNFPGRFSGRQFSNSRSEMNVSTLELGDSALYLCASSLGGGSVYNEQFFGPGTRLTVL.

The chain carries TRBV7-2 and TRBJ2-4, with D uncertain. V was clipped by 5 bases and J by 2 bases, with 13 bases between them. The CDR3 sequence is 15 residues long. Germline lookup yields CDR1 SGHTA and CDR2 FQGNSA. As DNA, the CDR3 is TGTGCCAGCAGCCGCGAGAGATCCACCAAAAACATTCAGTACTTC. This translates into CASSRERSTKNIQYF.

The rearrangement joins TRBV24-1 to TRBJ2-3; D ambiguous. Trimming took 3 bases from V and 4 from J, leaving 4 bases between them. In germline, CDR1 is KGHDR, CDR2 SFDVKD. This CDR3 comprises 12 residues. For the CDR3, the DNA is TGTGCCACCAGTGATCCGGCAGATACGCAGTATTTT. As protein: CATSDPADTQYF.

The rearrangement joins TRBV5-1 to TRBJ1-6; 7 bases fit TRBD1. This CDR3 is 16 amino acids long. Germline V gene lookup returns CDR1 SGHRS and CDR2 YFSETQ. V lost 4 bases and J lost 3; bases outside the gene matches: 7. The CDR3, as DNA: TGCGCCAGCAGCCAACAGGGGCCGGACTATAATTCACCCCTCCACTTT. Amino acid sequence: CASSQQGPDYNSPLHF.

The chain carries TRBV7-9 and TRBJ2-5; a weak D match, TRBD2 (5 bases). Trimming shortened V by 6 bases and J by 3 bases, and 17 bases separated the two germline ends. The CDR3 has 15 residues. Germline CDR1 is SEHNR and CDR2 is FQNEAQ (reference sequence). CDR3 sequence reads: CASSIYSGGEETQYF. The CDR3 DNA reads TGTGCCAGCAGTATCTACAGCGGTGGAGAAGAGACCCAGTACTTC.

The chain uses TRBV5-1 and TRBJ1-6; no reliable D call. The CDR3 has 14 amino acids. Trimming removed 4 bases at V and 8 bases at J, with 13 bases between. Germline loops: CDR1 SGHRS, CDR2 YFSETQ. CDR3 DNA: TGCGCCAGCAGCCTTTACGTCCAGGATTCACCCCTCCACTTT. This sequence encodes CASSLYVQDSPLHF.

This sequence joins TRBV11-3 and TRBJ2-3; 10 bases agree with TRBD2. The J segment lost 3 bases and the V segment lost 1 base, leaving 10 bases of the junction unmatched. This CDR3 has 18 amino acids. Germline assignment: CDR1 SGHNT and CDR2 YENEEA. DNA of the CDR3: TGTGCCAGCAGCTTAGGCCAAATCAGCGGGGGGGCGACAGATACGCAGTATTTT. Amino acids: CASSLGQISGGATDTQYF.

V usage is TRBV6-4 and J usage is TRBJ2-1, with 8 positions matching TRBD2. V shed 2 bases, J shed 0 bases, and the junction held 6 bases outside the gene matches. Looked up from germline, CDR1 is MRHNA and CDR2 is SNTAGT. The CDR3 has 17 amino acids. The CDR3 bases are TGTGCCAGCAGTGACCTCCCGGGAGGGAGCTCCTACAATGAGCAGTTCTTC. This sequence encodes CASSDLPGGSSYNEQFF.

The chain combines TRBV30 with TRBJ1-5; the D is unclear. Germline V gene sequence: CDR1 GTSNPN, CDR2 SVGIG (reference sequence). This CDR3 has 13 residues. Trimming took 4 bases from V and 5 from J, leaving 12 bases between them. This chain's CDR3 is CAWNIQRDQPQHF. Here the CDR3 DNA reads TGTGCCTGGAACATACAGAGGGATCAGCCCCAGCATTTT.

The chain combines TRBV2 with TRBJ1-2; D is uncertain. The CDR3 length is 14 residues. Germline CDR1 and CDR2: SNHLY and FYNNEI. V was cut by 4 bases and J by 0 bases, with 9 bases left in between. CDR3 bases: TGTGCCAGCAGTGTGACACAAGCTAACTATGGCTACACCTTC. As protein: CASSVTQANYGYTF.